The rows below give T cell receptor beta chains drawn from one sample of a study of T cells expressing NK-cell markers. TCRdb re-called the 5' RACE reads and gives one entry per CDR3 protein, without DNA. The table for this sample gives a few hundred thousand distinct CDR3 sequences. Sequencing was done on a sample of blood T cells: a sorted CD56 or NKG2C T cell subset, CD4+ or CD8+ T cells, or bulk PBMC T cells (not recorded which). All receptors come from a woman aged 45-65 years in good health. Each CDR3 is given with its conserved first and last residue.

CDR3 protein: CASSLQGGEAFF
J gene: TRBJ1-1
V gene: TRBV5-1

CDR3 protein: CASSPLQLGDTQYF
J gene: TRBJ2-3
V gene: TRBV2

CDR3 protein: CASSQGGQGYSNQPQHF
J gene: TRBJ1-5
V gene: TRBV4-1

CDR3 protein: CASSFSGVRTDTQYF
J gene: TRBJ2-3
V gene: TRBV28

CDR3 protein: CASSPAKTAHNEQFF
J gene: TRBJ2-1
V gene: TRBV25-1

CDR3 protein: CATSAYPDEQFF
J gene: TRBJ2-1
V gene: TRBV15

CDR3 protein: CSAQRVWAGETQYF
J gene: TRBJ2-5
V gene: TRBV20-1

CDR3 protein: CASSLGQGVRTYEQFF
J gene: TRBJ2-1
V gene: TRBV5-1

CDR3 protein: CASSLGPNGEQFF
J gene: TRBJ2-1
V gene: TRBV11-2

CDR3 protein: CASSAEGGASNEQFF
J gene: TRBJ2-1
V gene: TRBV11-3

CDR3 protein: CASSQWSARETQYF
J gene: TRBJ2-5
V gene: TRBV23-1

CDR3 protein: CSAPSGIGPNNEQFF
J gene: TRBJ2-1
V gene: TRBV20-1

CDR3 protein: CASSVSRGVDTGELFF
J gene: TRBJ2-2
V gene: TRBV9

CDR3 protein: CASSSLTAYGYTF
J gene: TRBJ1-2
V gene: TRBV12-3/TRBV12-4

CDR3 protein: CASSPRTDWTSGRRTQYF
J gene: TRBJ2-3
V gene: TRBV4-2

CDR3 protein: CAWSRGSYNEQFF
J gene: TRBJ2-1
V gene: TRBV30

CDR3 protein: CATSYPGTGKLFF
J gene: TRBJ1-4
V gene: TRBV24-1

CDR3 protein: CSAQQPPYNEQFF
J gene: TRBJ2-1
V gene: TRBV20-1

CDR3 protein: CAISGGHNEKLFF
J gene: TRBJ1-4
V gene: TRBV5-4

CDR3 protein: CASSLSSFKNTEAFF
J gene: TRBJ1-1
V gene: TRBV5-1

CDR3 protein: CASSSSGTTADTQYF
J gene: TRBJ2-3
V gene: TRBV28

CDR3 protein: CASSFGRADEQYF
J gene: TRBJ2-7
V gene: TRBV7-9

CDR3 protein: CSAAPGRDTSTDTQYF
J gene: TRBJ2-3
V gene: TRBV20-1

CDR3 protein: CASSPDGQIGNTEAFF
J gene: TRBJ1-1
V gene: TRBV5-1

CDR3 protein: CASSSTTEQFF
J gene: TRBJ2-1
V gene: TRBV5-1

CDR3 protein: CASSLGSGTREQYF
J gene: TRBJ2-7
V gene: TRBV12-3/TRBV12-4

CDR3 protein: CSVTGSHTGELFF
J gene: TRBJ2-2
V gene: TRBV29-1

CDR3 protein: CASSNLGLAGNEQFF
J gene: TRBJ2-1
V gene: TRBV7-9

CDR3 protein: CATSDPLLAGVNEQFF
J gene: TRBJ2-1
V gene: TRBV24-1

CDR3 protein: CASSPQTGGYGYGYTF
J gene: TRBJ1-2
V gene: TRBV5-5

CDR3 protein: CASSQAQGAFYGYTF
J gene: TRBJ1-2
V gene: TRBV4-1

CDR3 protein: CASSFLQGWETQYF
J gene: TRBJ2-5
V gene: TRBV12-3/TRBV12-4

CDR3 protein: CSVSQGGEQYF
J gene: TRBJ2-7
V gene: TRBV29-1

CDR3 protein: CASSTTLRLAGPSYNEQFF
J gene: TRBJ2-1
V gene: TRBV27

CDR3 protein: CASTRRWVAGENEQFF
J gene: TRBJ2-1
V gene: TRBV5-6

CDR3 protein: CATKGGGNTEAFF
J gene: TRBJ1-1
V gene: TRBV7-9

CDR3 protein: CASGTGVTQETQYF
J gene: TRBJ2-5
V gene: TRBV12-3/TRBV12-4

CDR3 protein: CATSFGQGNTEAFF
J gene: TRBJ1-1
V gene: TRBV15

CDR3 protein: CASSLQANQFQETQYF
J gene: TRBJ2-5
V gene: TRBV11-2

CDR3 protein: CASSPTSGRYNEQFF
J gene: TRBJ2-1
V gene: TRBV11-2

CDR3 protein: CASSAGTSVQYF
J gene: TRBJ2-7
V gene: TRBV12-3/TRBV12-4

CDR3 protein: CASSQDVRRGYTF
J gene: TRBJ1-2
V gene: TRBV14

CDR3 protein: CASSPSGGRRETQYF
J gene: TRBJ2-5
V gene: TRBV7-3

CDR3 protein: CASSQAKAGARVPFF
J gene: TRBJ1-1
V gene: TRBV4-2